These T cell receptor beta chains were read from a single sample in a study of vaccination effects on CD4 cells after COVID-19. No antigen has been assigned to these receptors. The data were produced by immunoSEQ multiplex PCR, yet TCRdb's version contains in-frame clones alone and is incomplete. Among roughly 41,000 clones listed, more than 60% were seen once. Here the sequenced sample was CD4+ T cells from PBMCs cultured with HCoV-OC43 spike peptides, taken before COVID-19 vaccination. The receptors derive from a human donor who received a COVID-19 vaccine. The CDR3 runs from the conserved cysteine through the conserved F or W. Each record gives: V gene, clone size, D gene, J gene, CDR3 DNA, CDR3 protein. D genes are given only for firm matches. Clone sizes are given selectively: once, few, many, or a class where the clone is expanded.

TRBV10-3	few	NA	TRBJ1-2	TGTGCCATCAGTGAGTCGACCGGGGCCACATCATCGGGGGGCTACACCTTC	CAISESTGATSSGGYTF
TRBV30	few	NA	TRBJ1-6	TGTGCCTGGAGTGGTCCCCGGGGATCACCCCTCCACTTT	CAWSGPRGSPLHF
TRBV5-1	few	NA	TRBJ1-4	TGCGCCAGCAGCCTGGGACGTTCGAGTGAAAAACTGTTTTTT	CASSLGRSSEKLFF
TRBV7-9	NA	NA	TRBJ1-3	TGTGCCAGCAGCTTACTTTCCGGAAACACCATATATTTT	CASSLLSGNTIYF
TRBV5-1	NA	NA	TRBJ2-3	TGCGCCAGCAGCTTGTGGCCTAGCAGAGATACGCAGTATTTT	CASSLWPSRDTQYF
TRBV6-5	NA	TRBD1	TRBJ1-2	TGTGCCAGCAGCCCAGACCTCGGACAGGGGGGGGGCTACACCTTC	CASSPDLGQGGGYTF
TRBV9	NA	TRBD1	TRBJ2-1	TGTGCCAGCAGCCTAGCGCGGGGACAGGGTTACAATGAGCAGTTCTTC	CASSLARGQGYNEQFF
TRBV7-9	few	NA	TRBJ1-1	TGTGCCAGCAGCGTCGAAGAGAGAGGGGACGCTTTCTTT	CASSVEERGDAFF
TRBV18	NA	NA	TRBJ2-5	TGTGCCAGCTCACCACGGGGGGAAGAGACCCAGTACTTC	CASSPRGEETQYF
TRBV21-1	once	NA	TRBJ2-4	TGTGCCAGCAGCAGGCTCCTTGGGACATACCCGGGACACATTCAGTACTTC	CASSRLLGTYPGHIQYF
TRBV9	NA	NA	TRBJ2-1	TGTGCCAGCAGCTTCGGACACGACAGGCCCCAATACAATGAGCAGTTCTTC	CASSFGHDRPQYNEQFF
TRBV29-1	NA	NA	TRBJ1-1	TGCAGCGGAAACAGGGCCACGGGGAACACTGAAGCTTTCTTT	CSGNRATGNTEAFF
TRBV5-1	NA	TRBD1	TRBJ2-5	TGCGCCAGCAGCTTGAGACAGGGGCAAGAGACCCAGTACTTC	CASSLRQGQETQYF
TRBV7-6	NA	TRBD1	TRBJ1-1	TGTGCCAGCAGCTTAAGTCCGGGACAGGGCCTGGTGAACACTGAAGCTTTCTTT	CASSLSPGQGLVNTEAFF
TRBV13	NA	NA	TRBJ1-1	TGTGCCAGCAGCTTGCGGCCGAACACTGAAGCTTTCTTT	CASSLRPNTEAFF
TRBV30	NA	NA	TRBJ2-7	TGTGCCTTGGACAGAGGAAGATACGAGCAGTACTTC	CALDRGRYEQYF
TRBV27	few	NA	TRBJ1-2	TGTGCCAGCAGGCTGGACGGGAACTATGGCTACACCTTC	CASRLDGNYGYTF
TRBV19	few	NA	TRBJ1-4	TGTGCCAGTAGTATTCACGCCAGCCTCAATGAAAAACTGTTTTTT	CASSIHASLNEKLFF
TRBV6-5	NA	NA	TRBJ1-1	TGTGCCAGCAATCCCGCGATTACCTGGAACACTGAAGCTTTCTTT	CASNPAITWNTEAFF
TRBV3-1/TRBV3-2	few	TRBD2	TRBJ2-3	TGTGCCAGCAGCCAAGAGGGGATATTAGCGGGGTGGGGCACAGATACGCAGTATTTT	CASSQEGILAGWGTDTQYF
TRBV2	NA	TRBD2	TRBJ2-5	TGTGCCAGCAGTGAGGCCAGCGGGAGGGCCGGGGAGACCCAGTACTTC	CASSEASGRAGETQYF
TRBV6-1	NA	NA	TRBJ2-6	TGTGCCAGCAGTGAAGAAAGGGTTCTCCTCAACGTCCTGACTTTC	CASSEERVLLNVLTF
TRBV4-1	NA	NA	TRBJ2-3	TGCGCCAGCAGCCGTCGGACTCCCGAAATGGCGCCGAACACAGATACGCAGTATTTT	CASSRRTPEMAPNTDTQYF
TRBV23-1	NA	TRBD1	TRBJ1-2	TGCGCCAGCCCCCCTCCCGATTGGGACGGACAGGGACTCTATGGCTACACCTTC	CASPPPDWDGQGLYGYTF
TRBV6-1	NA	NA	TRBJ1-3	TGTGCCAGCAGTGAACTAGGCTCTGGAAACACCATATATTTT	CASSELGSGNTIYF
TRBV28	NA	TRBD2	TRBJ2-3	TGTGCCAGCAGTCTCCCACTAGCGGGTACAGATACGCAGTATTTT	CASSLPLAGTDTQYF
TRBV2	few	TRBD1	TRBJ1-2	TGTGCCAGCAGTGCAACAGGGGGCTCTTATGGCTACACCTTC	CASSATGGSYGYTF
TRBV27	NA	NA	TRBJ1-6	TGTGCCAGCAGACTTAAACGGGAAAATAATTCACCCCTCCACTTT	CASRLKRENNSPLHF
TRBV5-1	NA	TRBD2	TRBJ2-2	TGCGCCAGCAGCTTTTCTAGCGGCAACACCGGGGAGCTGTTTTTT	CASSFSSGNTGELFF
TRBV5-1	few	NA	TRBJ1-4	TGCGCCAGCAGCTCAGGGCCGACTAATGAAAAACTGTTTTTT	CASSSGPTNEKLFF
TRBV19	NA	NA	TRBJ1-1	TGTGCCAGTAGTATAGATACAGGTAAGAACACTGAAGCTTTCTTT	CASSIDTGKNTEAFF
TRBV6-5	NA	NA	TRBJ2-7	TGTGCCAGCAGTAAATCCTACGAGCAGTACTTC	CASSKSYEQYF
TRBV7-9	NA	NA	TRBJ2-3	TGTGCCACCGCTAAAGGGAGCACAGATACGCAGTATTTT	CATAKGSTDTQYF
TRBV28	few	TRBD1	TRBJ1-5	TGTGCCAGCAGCAACAGGGGGTTTGGCAATCAGCCCCAGCATTTT	CASSNRGFGNQPQHF
TRBV5-1	NA	TRBD2	TRBJ2-1	TGCGCCAGCAGCTCCGTGACTAGCGGGACTAGTGAGCAGTTCTTC	CASSSVTSGTSEQFF
TRBV4-1	NA	NA	TRBJ2-1	TGCGCCAGCAGCCAAGTGTTGCAGACCTACAATGAGCAGTTCTTC	CASSQVLQTYNEQFF
TRBV7-9	few	NA	TRBJ1-6	TGTGCCAGCAGTTCCCAGACCTCTTATTCACCCCTCCACTTT	CASSSQTSYSPLHF
TRBV18	NA	NA	TRBJ1-2	TGTGCCAGCTCACCCAACCTAAGACAGGATAACTATGGCTACACCTTC	CASSPNLRQDNYGYTF
TRBV18	NA	TRBD1	TRBJ2-7	TGTGCCAGCTCACTGGCCGGGACAGGGTTTTCCGAGCAGTACTTC	CASSLAGTGFSEQYF